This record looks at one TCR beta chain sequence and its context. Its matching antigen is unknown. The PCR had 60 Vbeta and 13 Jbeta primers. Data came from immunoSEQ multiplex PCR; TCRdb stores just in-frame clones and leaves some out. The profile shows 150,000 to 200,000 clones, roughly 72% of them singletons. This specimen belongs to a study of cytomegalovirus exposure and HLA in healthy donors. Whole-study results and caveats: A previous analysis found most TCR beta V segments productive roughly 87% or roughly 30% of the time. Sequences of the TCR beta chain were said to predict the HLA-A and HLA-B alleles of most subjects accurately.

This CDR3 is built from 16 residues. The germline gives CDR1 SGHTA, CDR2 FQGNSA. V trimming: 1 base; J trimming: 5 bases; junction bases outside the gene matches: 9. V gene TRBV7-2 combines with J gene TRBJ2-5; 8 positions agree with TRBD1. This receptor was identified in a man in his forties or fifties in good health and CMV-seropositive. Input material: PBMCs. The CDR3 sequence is CASSLGGQGAGETQYF. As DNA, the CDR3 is TGTGCCAGCAGCTTAGGGGGTCAGGGGGCTGGGGAGACCCAGTACTTC. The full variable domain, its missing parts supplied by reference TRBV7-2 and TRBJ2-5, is GAGVSQSPSNKVTEKGKDVELRCDPISGHTALYWYRQSLGQGLEFLIYFQGNSAPDKSGLPSDRFSAERTGGSVSTLTIQRTQQEDSAVYLCASSLGGQGAGETQYFGPGTRLLVL.